Presented here are 2 T cell receptor beta chains from one specimen sequenced in a study of cytomegalovirus exposure and HLA in healthy donors. The primer mix had 60 Vbeta and 13 Jbeta primers. Produced via immunoSEQ multiplex PCR; TCRdb's table is partial and in-frame only. Among some 120,000 clones, 17% were seen once, and the ten largest hold approximately 2.9%. The sample consisted of PBMCs. The receptors were sampled from a female donor in good health and CMV-seropositive.

This clone showed up just a few times. The rearrangement links TRBV5-1 to TRBJ2-3; tentatively, D is TRBD2 (5 bases). V lost 4 bases and J 5 bases, leaving 8 bases between the germline ends. This CDR3 contains 12 residues. CDR1 is SGHRS, CDR2 YFSETQ, per germline. The chain's CDR3 is CASSQLEDTQYF. The CDR3 DNA reads TGCGCCAGCAGCCAACTAGAAGATACGCAGTATTTT.

V is TRBV5-4 and J is TRBJ1-4; D is uncertain. Germline loops: CDR1 SGHNT, CDR2 YYREEE (reference sequence). V shed 4 bases and J shed 0 bases, with 7 bases lying between them. The CDR3 length is 14 residues. The CDR3 region has the DNA TGTGCCAGCAGCAGCGGGACAACTAATGAAAAACTGTTTTTT. Amino acid sequence: CASSSGTTNEKLFF.